The rows below give T cell receptor beta chains drawn from one sample of a study of blood T cell repertoires in COVID-19. The repertoire was sequenced with immunoSEQ multiplex PCR; TCRdb's copy has only in-frame clones and lacks some. The profile shows fewer than 95,000 clones, about 86% of them singletons. The specimen sequenced was peripheral blood. Every receptor here comes from a woman older than 75 with acute or convalescent COVID-19. Both conserved end residues are part of each CDR3.

TRBJ2-2	TRBV18	CASSPRRGDTGELFF
TRBJ1-1	TRBV18	CASSPNPRVGAFF
TRBJ2-3	TRBV2	CASSEGHRPGTQYF
TRBJ1-2	TRBV6-5	CASRTTGGVNYGYTF
TRBJ2-2	TRBV10-3	CAISGGSGGPNTGELFF
TRBJ2-5	TRBV29-1	CSVVQGEGTQYF
TRBJ1-2	TRBV6-6	CASSYSDREVYGYTF
TRBJ2-7	TRBV30	CASERSQGEQYF
TRBJ2-4	TRBV18	CASSPQGTQKNIQYF
TRBJ2-2	TRBV18	CASSPSNLGELFF
TRBJ2-3	TRBV5-1	CASSLEDSSNTQYF
TRBJ2-6	TRBV30	CAREFALGANVLTF
TRBJ2-3	TRBV7-9	CASSFGGTGTDTQYF
TRBJ1-1	TRBV5-1	CASSEALGGNTEAFF
TRBJ2-2	TRBV29-1	CSVSGGPNTGELFF
TRBJ2-1	TRBV7-2	CASSRQGASYNEQFF
TRBJ2-1	TRBV21-1	CASSTTSPGYNEQFF
TRBJ1-3	TRBV19	CASSIAAFSGNTIYF
TRBJ2-2	TRBV30	CAWSVQLAGGFDTGELFF
TRBJ2-2	TRBV5-1	CASGPSGSRNTGELFF
TRBJ2-7	TRBV30	CAWRTGTSGSTQYF
TRBJ2-5	TRBV30	CAWRRGQETQYF
TRBJ1-1	TRBV12-3/TRBV12-4	CASSLSRDTEAFF
TRBJ2-3	TRBV24-1	CATSDSAFGGTDTQYF
TRBJ1-4	TRBV5-4	CASSLHNEKLFF
TRBJ1-2	TRBV14	CASSQKRTGGYTF
TRBJ2-1	TRBV27	CASSPLLAGGYNEQFF
TRBJ1-2	TRBV27	CASSSHQGRADSYGYTF
TRBJ2-1	TRBV6-1	CASSVQLGGLRNEQFF
TRBJ2-7	TRBV7-6	CASSGDRAYEQYF
TRBJ2-7	TRBV21-1	CASSKRQGYYEQYF
TRBJ2-3	TRBV5-4	CASSLALAGGTDTQYF
TRBJ2-1	TRBV5-6	CASSTHGTGLSYNEQFF
TRBJ2-1	TRBV11-3	CASSSGLAGSYNEQFF
TRBJ2-1	TRBV15	CATSKPQGAGGNEQFF
TRBJ2-7	TRBV6-1	CASSETGSRLYEQYF
TRBJ1-1	TRBV5-1	CASSLDGQSAEAFF
TRBJ1-2	TRBV6-5	CASNIRGTGAGYTF
TRBJ2-2	TRBV10-3	CAISESRGGGELFF
TRBJ1-4	TRBV5-1	CASSGSMIGSEKLFF
TRBJ2-6	TRBV11-2	CASSLGVVNSGANVLTF
TRBJ1-2	TRBV7-9	CASSWKGHSLYGYTF
TRBJ2-3	TRBV7-2	CASSSRVDTQYF
TRBJ1-1	TRBV9	CASSAVRLGGLAFF
TRBJ2-7	TRBV7-2	CASSSSSYEQYF
TRBJ1-5	TRBV4-2	CASSQDRGGKQPQHF
TRBJ2-1	TRBV3-1/TRBV3-2	CASSPSSGGTNEQFF
TRBJ2-1	TRBV19	CASSMGAGGGRNEQFF
TRBJ2-6	TRBV19	CASSMYSSGANVLTF
TRBJ1-2	TRBV12-5	CASGLGDRSNYGYTF
TRBJ1-5	TRBV7-9	CASSAQGGRNQPQHF
TRBJ1-2	TRBV13	CASSSRTGGKYGYTF
TRBJ1-1	TRBV27	CASTTTGSPGTEAFF
TRBJ1-5	TRBV19	CASSMEGAQPQHF
TRBJ1-3	TRBV9	CASSVRQGYGNTIYF
TRBJ2-4	TRBV7-2	CASSIPGGGAKNIQYF
TRBJ2-7	TRBV6-6	CASSSTGAGVAREQYF
TRBJ2-3	TRBV28	CASSSPRQASDTQYF
TRBJ2-7	TRBV4-3	CASSQAITGGAGYEQYF
TRBJ1-1	TRBV7-9	CASSLAGGLEAFF